Listed below are T cell receptor beta chains from one sample, sequenced in a study of cytomegalovirus exposure and HLA in healthy donors. Sequenced by immunoSEQ multiplex PCR; TCRdb stores in-frame clones only, minus some. The sample lists 150,000 to 200,000 clones, 60% to 80% occurring once. The sequenced sample consisted of PBMCs. Receptors originate from a man aged 35-49 years in good health and CMV-seronegative. CDR3s include the opening cysteine and the closing phenylalanine or tryptophan. The D gene is left open where the match is weak. Rows give clone size only sometimes, using once, few, many, or a class for an expanded clone.

V,D,size,J,DNA,CDR3
TRBV18,-,-,TRBJ2-7,TGTGCCAGCTCCCCTGGACAACCCGGCATTTACGAGCAGTACTTC,CASSPGQPGIYEQYF
TRBV28,-,-,TRBJ1-2,TGTGCCAGCAGCCCGCCCCGGGAGAACTATGGCTACACCTTC,CASSPPRENYGYTF
TRBV18,TRBD1,-,TRBJ1-1,TGTGCCAGCTCACCAAGTTGGGACAGAGTAGCTTTCTTT,CASSPSWDRVAFF
TRBV7-9,-,-,TRBJ2-7,TGTGCCAGCAGCCCCTACCCCACCTACGAGCAGTACTTC,CASSPYPTYEQYF
TRBV29-1,-,-,TRBJ2-3,TGCAGCGTTGAAGATACAGGATTAGATACGCAGTATTTT,CSVEDTGLDTQYF
TRBV4-3,-,-,TRBJ2-5,TGCGCCAGCAGCCAAGATCCAGAGGGAGCGGGCCAGAACAAAGAGACCCAGTACTTC,CASSQDPEGAGQNKETQYF
TRBV7-2,-,-,TRBJ1-1,TGTGCCAGCAGCTTCTACGGGTCGAACACTGAAGCTTTCTTT,CASSFYGSNTEAFF
TRBV4-3,-,few,TRBJ1-4,TGCGCCAGCAGCCAAGAACAGAATGAAAAACTGTTTTTT,CASSQEQNEKLFF
TRBV11-2,TRBD1,-,TRBJ1-4,TGTGCCAGCAGCACTGGACAGGGGATGACTAATGAAAAACTGTTTTTT,CASSTGQGMTNEKLFF
TRBV25-1,TRBD2,-,TRBJ2-5,TGTGCCAGCGGGCGCAGCGGGGTCCAAGAGACCCAGTACTTC,CASGRSGVQETQYF
TRBV4-1,-,-,TRBJ2-7,TGCGCCAGCAGCAATTCCGACGAGCAGTACTTC,CASSNSDEQYF
TRBV9,TRBD2,-,TRBJ2-1,TGTGCCAGCAGTCAAACTAGCGCCGACTACAATGAGCAGTTCTTC,CASSQTSADYNEQFF
TRBV19,-,-,TRBJ1-1,TGTGCCAGTACTACCCCAGGGAAGAGAACTGAAGCTTTCTTT,CASTTPGKRTEAFF
TRBV4-2,TRBD2,once,TRBJ2-7,TGTGCCAGCAGCCAGTTAGCGGGACTGAGATACGAGCAGTACTTC,CASSQLAGLRYEQYF
TRBV29-1,TRBD1,-,TRBJ1-2,TGCAGCGTAGGACAGGAGAACTATGGCTACACCTTC,CSVGQENYGYTF
TRBV10-3,TRBD1,-,TRBJ1-2,TGTGCCATCAGCCGGACAGGGAACTATGGCTACACCTTC,CAISRTGNYGYTF
TRBV6-6,TRBD1,-,TRBJ1-5,TGTGCCAGCAGCAAAGGACAGGGTAGTCAGCCCCAGCATTTT,CASSKGQGSQPQHF
TRBV7-3,TRBD2,-,TRBJ2-1,TGTGCCAGCAGCTTCAGCGGGAGTCAGTCCAATGAGCAGTTCTTC,CASSFSGSQSNEQFF
TRBV19,-,-,TRBJ1-2,TGTGCCAGTAGTTTGTTTGGGGACGACAGGACCAGCCATCTCGGCTACACCTTC,CASSLFGDDRTSHLGYTF
TRBV6-5,-,-,TRBJ1-2,TGTGCCAGCAGTTACGAAATGGCCTATGGCTACACCTTC,CASSYEMAYGYTF
TRBV4-3,-,-,TRBJ1-2,TGCGCCAGCAGCCAAGATACGGGGGTGCGCTACACCTTC,CASSQDTGVRYTF
TRBV18,TRBD1,-,TRBJ2-7,TGTGCCAGCTCACCACGGGGACAGGCCTACGAGCAGTACTTC,CASSPRGQAYEQYF
TRBV28,-,-,TRBJ2-5,TGTGCCAGCAGCCCCGGGACAACGGAGACCCAGTACTTC,CASSPGTTETQYF
TRBV7-2,TRBD1,-,TRBJ2-7,TGTGCCAGCAGCTTCAGGGGGCGCAGCAACGAGCAGTACTTC,CASSFRGRSNEQYF
TRBV6-6,-,few,TRBJ1-2,TGTGCCAGCAGTTACGTGGGGGGGCCTAACTATGGCTACACCTTC,CASSYVGGPNYGYTF
TRBV7-8,-,-,TRBJ1-3,TGTGCCAGCAGCTCCGAGAGAAACACCATATATTTT,CASSSERNTIYF